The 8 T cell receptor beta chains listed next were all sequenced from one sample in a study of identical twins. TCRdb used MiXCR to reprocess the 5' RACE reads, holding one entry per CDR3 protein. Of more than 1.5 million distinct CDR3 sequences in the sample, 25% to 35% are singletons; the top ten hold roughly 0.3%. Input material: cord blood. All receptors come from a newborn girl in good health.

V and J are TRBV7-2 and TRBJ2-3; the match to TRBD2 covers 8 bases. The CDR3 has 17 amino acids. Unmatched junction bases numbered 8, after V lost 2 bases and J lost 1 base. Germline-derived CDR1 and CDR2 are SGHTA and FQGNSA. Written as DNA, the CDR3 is TGTGCCAGCAGCTTATCGGGAGGGATGGCTCGCACAGATACGCAGTATTTT. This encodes CASSLSGGMARTDTQYF.

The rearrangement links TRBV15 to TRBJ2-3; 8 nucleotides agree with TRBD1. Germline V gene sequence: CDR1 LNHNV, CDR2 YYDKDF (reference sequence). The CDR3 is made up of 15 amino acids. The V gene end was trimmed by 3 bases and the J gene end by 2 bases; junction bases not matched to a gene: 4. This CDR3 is CATSRTGANTDTQYF. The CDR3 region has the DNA TGTGCCACCAGCAGGACAGGGGCTAACACAGATACGCAGTATTTT. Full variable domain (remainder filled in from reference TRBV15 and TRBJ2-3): DAMVIQNPRYQVTQFGKPVTLSCSQTLNHNVMYWYQQKSSQAPKLLFHYYDKDFNNEADTPDNFQSRRPNTSFCFLDIRSPGLGDTAMYLCATSRTGANTDTQYFGPGTRLTVL.

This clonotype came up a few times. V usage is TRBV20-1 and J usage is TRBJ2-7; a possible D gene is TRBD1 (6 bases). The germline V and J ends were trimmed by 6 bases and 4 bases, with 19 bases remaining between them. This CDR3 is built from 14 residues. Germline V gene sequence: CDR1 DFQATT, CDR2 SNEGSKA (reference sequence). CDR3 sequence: CSAIEQGFPYEQYF. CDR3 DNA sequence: TGCAGTGCCATTGAACAGGGATTCCCTTACGAGCAGTACTTC.

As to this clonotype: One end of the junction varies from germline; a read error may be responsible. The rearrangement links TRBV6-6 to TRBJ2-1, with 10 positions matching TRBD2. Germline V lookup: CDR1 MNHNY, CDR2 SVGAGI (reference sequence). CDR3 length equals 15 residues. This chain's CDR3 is CAGSYTSGTYNEQFF. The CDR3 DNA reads TGTGCCGGCAGTTATACTAGCGGGACCTACAATGAGCAGTTCTTC.

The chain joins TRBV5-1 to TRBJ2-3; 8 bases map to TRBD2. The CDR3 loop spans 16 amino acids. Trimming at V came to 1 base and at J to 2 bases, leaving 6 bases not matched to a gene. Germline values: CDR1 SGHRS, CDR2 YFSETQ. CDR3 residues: CASSLQRGTNTDTQYF. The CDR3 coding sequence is TGCGCCAGCAGCTTGCAGCGGGGGACGAACACAGATACGCAGTATTTT.

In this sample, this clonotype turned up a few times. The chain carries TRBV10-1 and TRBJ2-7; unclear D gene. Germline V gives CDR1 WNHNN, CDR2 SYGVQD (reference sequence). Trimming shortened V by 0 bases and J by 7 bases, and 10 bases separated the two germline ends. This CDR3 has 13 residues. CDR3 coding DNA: TGCGCCAGCAGTGAGTCCCCCAGGAGTGAGCAGTACTTC. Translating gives CASSESPRSEQYF.

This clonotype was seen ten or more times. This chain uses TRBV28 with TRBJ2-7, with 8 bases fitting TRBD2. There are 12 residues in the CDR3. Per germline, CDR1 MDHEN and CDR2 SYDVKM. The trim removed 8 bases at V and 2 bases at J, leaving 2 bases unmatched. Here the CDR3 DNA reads TGTGCCAGCCGGGAGGGAACCTACGAGCAGTACTTC. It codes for CASREGTYEQYF.

CDR3 residues: CASSHQLWSSYNEQFF. The CDR3 DNA reads as TGTGCCAGCAGCCATCAGCTTTGGAGCTCCTACAATGAGCAGTTCTTC. This chain uses TRBV14 with TRBJ2-1; D not resolved. The CDR3 loop spans 16 amino acids. Trimming shortened V by 3 bases and J by 0 bases, and 12 bases separated the two germline ends. Germline V gives CDR1 SGHDN, CDR2 FVKESK.